This TCR beta chain was documented in a study of blood T cell repertoires in COVID-19. The wider study: Specimens from acute and convalescent COVID-19 originated in the United States, Italy and Spain. Sources were T cells, B-cell-depleted T cells, or PBMCs; the material itself was cDNA or gDNA.

This clone has just a few counts. Original processing notes: Amplifying reference gene primers gave estimates of nucleated cell counts. The data were produced by immunoSEQ multiplex PCR, yet TCRdb's version contains in-frame clones alone and is incomplete. The D gene and trimming were derived from the DNA, and the V and J assignments and clone size from that table. The sample carries about 260,000 clones, 70% to 90% recorded once. J gave up 8 bases and V 7 bases, and 4 bases lay outside the gene matches. This CDR3 is built from 10 residues. Germline-derived CDR1 and CDR2 are SQVTM and ANQGSEA. Material: peripheral blood. The V call is TRBV29-1, the J call TRBJ1-1, with TRBD1 matching 7 bases. This TCR was recovered from a woman aged 45-60 years with acute or convalescent COVID-19. CDR3 in amino acids: CSADRAEAFF. The CDR3, as DNA: TGCAGCGCAGACAGGGCGGAAGCTTTCTTT.